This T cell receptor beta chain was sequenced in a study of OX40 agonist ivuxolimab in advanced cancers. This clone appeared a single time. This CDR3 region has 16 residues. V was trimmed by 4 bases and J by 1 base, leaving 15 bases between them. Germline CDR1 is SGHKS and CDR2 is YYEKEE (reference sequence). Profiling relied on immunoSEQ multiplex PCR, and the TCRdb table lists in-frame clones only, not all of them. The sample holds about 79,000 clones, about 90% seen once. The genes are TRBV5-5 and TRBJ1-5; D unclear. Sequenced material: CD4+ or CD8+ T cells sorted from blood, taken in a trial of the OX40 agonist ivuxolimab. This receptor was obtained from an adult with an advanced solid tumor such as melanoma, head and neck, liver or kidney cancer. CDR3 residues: CASSPSISESNQPQHF. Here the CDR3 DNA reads TGTGCCAGCAGCCCAAGTATCTCCGAGAGCAATCAGCCCCAGCATTTT. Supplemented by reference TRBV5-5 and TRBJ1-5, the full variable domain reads DAGVTQSPTHLIKTRGQQVTLRCSPISGHKSVSWYQQVLGQGPQFIFQYYEKEERGRGNFPDRFSARQFPNYSSELNVNALLLGDSALYLCASSPSISESNQPQHFGDGTRLSIL.